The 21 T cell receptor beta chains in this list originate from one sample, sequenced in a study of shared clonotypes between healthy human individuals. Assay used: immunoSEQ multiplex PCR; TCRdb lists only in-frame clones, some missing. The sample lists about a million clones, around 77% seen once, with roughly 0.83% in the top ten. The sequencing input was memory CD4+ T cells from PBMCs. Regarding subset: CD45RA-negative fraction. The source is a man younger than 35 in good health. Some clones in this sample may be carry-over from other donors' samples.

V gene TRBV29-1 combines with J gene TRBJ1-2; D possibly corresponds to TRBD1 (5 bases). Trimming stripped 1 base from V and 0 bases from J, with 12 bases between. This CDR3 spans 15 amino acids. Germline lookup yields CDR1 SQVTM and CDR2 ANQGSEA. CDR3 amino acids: CSVEGGGTANYGYTF. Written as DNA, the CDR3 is TGCAGCGTTGAAGGGGGCGGAACAGCTAACTATGGCTACACCTTC.

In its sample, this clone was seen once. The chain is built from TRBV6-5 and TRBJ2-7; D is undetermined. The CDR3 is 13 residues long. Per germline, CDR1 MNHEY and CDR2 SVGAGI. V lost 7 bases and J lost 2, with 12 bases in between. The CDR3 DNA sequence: TGTGCCAGCACCGGTAACCGGGCCTACGAGCAGTACTTC. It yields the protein CASTGNRAYEQYF.

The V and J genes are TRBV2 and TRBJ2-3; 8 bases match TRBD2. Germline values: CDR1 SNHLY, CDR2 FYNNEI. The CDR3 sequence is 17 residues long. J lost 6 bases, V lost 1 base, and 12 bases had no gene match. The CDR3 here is CASSEVLAGGGGDTQYF. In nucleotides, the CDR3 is TGTGCCAGCAGTGAAGTTCTCGCGGGAGGCGGGGGGGATACGCAGTATTTT. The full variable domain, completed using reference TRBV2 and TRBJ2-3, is EPEVTQTPSHQVTQMGQEVILRCVPISNHLYFYWYRQILGQKVEFLVSFYNNEISEKSEIFDDQFSVERPDGSNFTLKIRSTKLEDSAMYFCASSEVLAGGGGDTQYFGPGTRLTVL.

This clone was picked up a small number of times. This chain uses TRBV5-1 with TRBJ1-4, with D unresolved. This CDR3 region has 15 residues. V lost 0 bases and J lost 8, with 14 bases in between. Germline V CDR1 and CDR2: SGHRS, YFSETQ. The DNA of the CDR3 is TGCGCCAGCAGCTTGGGGTCACCACGTACCGAAAAACTGTTTTTT. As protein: CASSLGSPRTEKLFF.

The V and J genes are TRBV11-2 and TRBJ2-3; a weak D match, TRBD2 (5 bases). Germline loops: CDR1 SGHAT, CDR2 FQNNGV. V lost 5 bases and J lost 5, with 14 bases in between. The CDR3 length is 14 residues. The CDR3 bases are TGTGCCAGCAGCCCTCGGGGAGTTGAAGATACGCAGTATTTT. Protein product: CASSPRGVEDTQYF. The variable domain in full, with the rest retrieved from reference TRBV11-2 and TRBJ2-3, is EAGVAQSPRYKIIEKRQSVAFWCNPISGHATLYWYQQILGQGPKLLIQFQNNGVVDDSQLPKDRFSAERLKGVDSTLKIQPAKLEDSAVYLCASSPRGVEDTQYFGPGTRLTVL.

The CDR3 is CASSPRGAGGTEAFF. Here the CDR3 DNA reads TGTGCCAGCAGCCCGAGAGGGGCTGGGGGGACTGAAGCTTTCTTT. The chain carries TRBV2 and TRBJ1-1, with a possible D match to TRBD1 (5 bases). This CDR3 region has 15 residues. CDR1 is SNHLY and CDR2 is FYNNEI in the germline V gene. V was shortened by 6 bases and J by 5 bases, with 19 bases between the two germline ends.

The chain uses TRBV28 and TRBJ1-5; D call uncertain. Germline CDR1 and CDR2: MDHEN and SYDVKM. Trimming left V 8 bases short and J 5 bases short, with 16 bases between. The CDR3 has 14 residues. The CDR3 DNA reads TGTGCCAGCCTTCTCTCCAAAGGATATCAGCCCCAGCATTTT. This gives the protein CASLLSKGYQPQHF.

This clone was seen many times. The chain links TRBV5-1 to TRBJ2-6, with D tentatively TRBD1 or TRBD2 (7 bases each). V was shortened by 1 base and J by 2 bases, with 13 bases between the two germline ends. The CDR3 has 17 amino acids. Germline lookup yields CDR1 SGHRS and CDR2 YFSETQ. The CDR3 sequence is CASSLTQGRAGANVLTF. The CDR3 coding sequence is TGCGCCAGCAGCTTGACACAGGGGAGGGCTGGGGCCAACGTCCTGACTTTC.

CDR3 nucleotides: TGTGCCAGCAGTTCCGGACGGACAGGGGGCATATACGAGCAGTACTTC. Residues: CASSSGRTGGIYEQYF. The rearrangement uses TRBV6-5 and TRBJ2-7; 11 bases map to TRBD1. The junction had 9 bases not matched to a gene; V was cut back by 4 bases and J by 4 bases. Looked up from germline, CDR1 is MNHEY and CDR2 is SVGAGI. The CDR3 contains 16 residues.

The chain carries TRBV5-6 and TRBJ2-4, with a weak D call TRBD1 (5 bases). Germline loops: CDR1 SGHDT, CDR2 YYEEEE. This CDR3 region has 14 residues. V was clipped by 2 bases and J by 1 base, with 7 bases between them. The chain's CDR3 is CASSFSGAKNIQYF. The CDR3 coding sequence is TGTGCCAGCAGCTTTTCAGGGGCCAAAAACATTCAGTACTTC.

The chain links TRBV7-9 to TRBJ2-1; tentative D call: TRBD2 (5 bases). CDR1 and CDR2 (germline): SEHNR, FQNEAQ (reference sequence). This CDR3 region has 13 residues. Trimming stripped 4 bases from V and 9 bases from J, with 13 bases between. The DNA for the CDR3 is TGTGCCAGCAGCTACGGAGGCCCAGGTGAGCAGTTCTTC. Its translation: CASSYGGPGEQFF.

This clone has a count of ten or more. This CDR3 is CASSDWTSGHNEQFF. The CDR3 DNA is TGTGCCAGCAGTGATTGGACTAGCGGACACAATGAGCAGTTCTTC. This chain joins TRBV2 and TRBJ2-1, with 10 nucleotides matching TRBD2. The CDR3 covers 15 residues. CDR1 SNHLY and CDR2 FYNNEI come from the germline V gene. With V trimmed by 3 bases and J by 5 bases, 4 bases remained unmatched.

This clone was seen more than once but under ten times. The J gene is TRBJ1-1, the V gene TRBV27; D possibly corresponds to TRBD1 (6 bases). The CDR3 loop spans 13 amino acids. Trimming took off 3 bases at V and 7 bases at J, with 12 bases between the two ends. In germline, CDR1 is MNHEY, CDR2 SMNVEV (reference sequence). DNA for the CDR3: TGTGCCAGCAGTTTCATGGGGGCCGGTGAAGCTTTCTTT. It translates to CASSFMGAGEAFF.

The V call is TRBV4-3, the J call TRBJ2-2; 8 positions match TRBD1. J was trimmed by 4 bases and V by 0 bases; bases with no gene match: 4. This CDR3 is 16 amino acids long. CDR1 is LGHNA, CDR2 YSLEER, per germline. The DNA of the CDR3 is TGCGCCAGCAGCCAAGAGTCAGGGGGCATCACCGGGGAGCTGTTTTTT. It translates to CASSQESGGITGELFF.

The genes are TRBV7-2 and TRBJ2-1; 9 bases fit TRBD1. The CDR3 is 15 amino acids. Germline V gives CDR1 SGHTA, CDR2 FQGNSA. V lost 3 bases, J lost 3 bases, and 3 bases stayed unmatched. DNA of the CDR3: TGTGCCAGCAGCTTGGACAGGGGAGGCTACAATGAGCAGTTCTTC. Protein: CASSLDRGGYNEQFF.

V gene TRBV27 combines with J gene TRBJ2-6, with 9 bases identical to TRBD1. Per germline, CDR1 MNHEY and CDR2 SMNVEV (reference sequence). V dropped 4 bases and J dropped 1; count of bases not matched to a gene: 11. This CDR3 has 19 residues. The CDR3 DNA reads TGTGCCAGCAGTTCTATACAGGGGGCGCACCGGTCTGGGGCCAACGTCCTGACTTTC. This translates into CASSSIQGAHRSGANVLTF. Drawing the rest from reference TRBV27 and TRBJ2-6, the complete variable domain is EAQVTQNPRYLITVTGKKLTVTCSQNMNHEYMSWYRQDPGLGLRQIYYSMNVEVTDKGDVPEGYKVSRKEKRNFPLILESPSPNQTSLYFCASSSIQGAHRSGANVLTFGAGSRLTVL.

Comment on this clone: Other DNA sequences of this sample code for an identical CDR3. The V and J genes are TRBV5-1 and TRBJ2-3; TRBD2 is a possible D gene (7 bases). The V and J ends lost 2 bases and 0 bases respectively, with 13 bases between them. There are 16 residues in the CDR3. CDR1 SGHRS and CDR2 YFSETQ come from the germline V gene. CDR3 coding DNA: TGCGCCAGCAGCTTAGGGGGGACTACTAGCACAGATACGCAGTATTTT. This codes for CASSLGGTTSTDTQYF.

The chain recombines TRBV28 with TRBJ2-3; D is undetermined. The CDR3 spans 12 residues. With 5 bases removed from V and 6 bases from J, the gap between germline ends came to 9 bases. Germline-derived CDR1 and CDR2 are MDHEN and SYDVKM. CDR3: CASSPSPDTQYF. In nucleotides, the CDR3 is TGTGCCAGCAGTCCCTCCCCCGATACGCAGTATTTT.

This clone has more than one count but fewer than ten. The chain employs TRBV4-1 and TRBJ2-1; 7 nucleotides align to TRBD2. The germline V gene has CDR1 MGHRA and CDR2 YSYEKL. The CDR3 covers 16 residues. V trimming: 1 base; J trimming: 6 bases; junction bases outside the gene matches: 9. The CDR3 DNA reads TGCGCCAGCAGCCAAGTCTCGGGCGGGAGCGGCAATGAGCAGTTCTTC. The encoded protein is CASSQVSGGSGNEQFF.

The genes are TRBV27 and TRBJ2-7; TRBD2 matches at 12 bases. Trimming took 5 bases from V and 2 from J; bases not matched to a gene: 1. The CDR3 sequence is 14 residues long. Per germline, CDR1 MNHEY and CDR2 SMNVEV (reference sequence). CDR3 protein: CASSPSGRAYEQYF. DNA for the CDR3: TGTGCCAGCAGTCCTAGCGGGAGGGCCTACGAGCAGTACTTC.

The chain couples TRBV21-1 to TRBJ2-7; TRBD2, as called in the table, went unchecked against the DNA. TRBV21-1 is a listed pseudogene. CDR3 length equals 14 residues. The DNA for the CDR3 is TGTGCCGCCAGCGGTCGGGAAGCCTCCTACGAGCAGTACTTC. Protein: CAASGREASYEQYF.